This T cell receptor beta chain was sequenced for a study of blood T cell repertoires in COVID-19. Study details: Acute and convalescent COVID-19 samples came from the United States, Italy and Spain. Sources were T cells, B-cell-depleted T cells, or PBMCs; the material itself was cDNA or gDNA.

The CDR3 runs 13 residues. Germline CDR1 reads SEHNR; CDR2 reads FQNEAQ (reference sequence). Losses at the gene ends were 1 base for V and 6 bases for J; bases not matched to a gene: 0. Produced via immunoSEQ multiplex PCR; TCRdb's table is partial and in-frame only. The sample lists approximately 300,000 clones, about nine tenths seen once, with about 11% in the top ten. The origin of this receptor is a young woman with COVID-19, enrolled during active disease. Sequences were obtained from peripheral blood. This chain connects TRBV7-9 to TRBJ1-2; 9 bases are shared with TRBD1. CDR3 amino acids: CASSLGTGDGYTF. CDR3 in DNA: TGTGCCAGCAGCTTAGGGACAGGGGATGGCTACACCTTC.